The rows below give T cell receptor beta chains drawn from one sample of a study of a mutant IDH1 vaccine in newly diagnosed glioma. Sequencing used immunoSEQ multiplex PCR; TCRdb keeps in-frame clones, though not all of them. Here the sample spans about 59,000 clones, more than 85% being singletons. The sequencing here drew on PBMCs, taken from a glioma patient treated with radiotherapy, temozolomide or both. The receptors come from a man over 45 with glioma. CDR3s include the opening cysteine and the closing phenylalanine or tryptophan.

CASSLSGPNSNQPQHF,TRBV18,TRBJ1-5
CASMNRPLPSYEQYF,TRBV2,TRBJ2-7
CASSSPGLAGGQSSYEQYF,TRBV28,TRBJ2-7
CASSLGVGKNTEAFF,TRBV11-3,TRBJ1-1
CASSLYGLPLSYEQYF,TRBV5-1,TRBJ2-7
CASSARARGGEQPQHF,TRBV2,TRBJ1-5
CASRTDSNTEAFF,TRBV5-1,TRBJ1-1
CAILQETGNEQYF,TRBV7-9,TRBJ2-7
CASSERLTGFGQYF,TRBV9,TRBJ2-7
CAISEGEDTQYF,TRBV10-3,TRBJ2-3
CASSLGMASGSGEQFF,TRBV5-1,TRBJ2-1
CASSGLAGVDEQFF,TRBV19,TRBJ2-1
CASRHGNQPQHF,TRBV27,TRBJ1-5